This T cell receptor (beta chain) was sequenced for a study of T cells after yellow fever vaccination. The CDR3 contains 14 residues. Trimming removed 5 bases from V and 7 bases from J; junction bases left unmatched: 10. Germline lookup yields CDR1 SEHNR and CDR2 FQNEAQ (reference sequence). TCRdb called the 5' RACE reads again in MiXCR, with one record for every CDR3 protein. In the table there are 150,000 to 200,000 distinct CDR3 sequences, roughly 8.8% of which are singletons. The chain carries TRBV7-9 and TRBJ1-1; 7 positions agree with TRBD1. This specimen consisted of CD8+ T cells sorted from PBMCs, obtained 45 days after the yellow fever booster vaccination. This clonotype originated in a man younger than 35 who received the YFV17D yellow fever vaccine. CDR3 coding DNA: TGTGCCAGCAGCGGAGAGGACAGGCGGAGTGAAGCTTTCTTT. It yields the protein CASSGEDRRSEAFF.